The entry that follows covers one T cell receptor beta chain sequence. What it recognizes is unknown. Here immunoSEQ multiplex PCR was the method, and the copy in TCRdb shows in-frame clones only, minus some. Altogether around 600,000 clones are present, around 95% being singletons, with the ten largest covering approximately 0.11%. V was pared by 1 base and J by 5 bases, with 7 bases of the junction left unmatched. This CDR3 has 16 amino acids. Germline V CDR1 and CDR2: KGHSH, LQKENI. This entry is derived from a study of shared clonotypes between healthy human individuals. Study-wide results and limits: With several donors compared, 4% to 5.5% of naive CD4 clonotypes were shared.

CD8 cells classed as naive were CD45RO-negative and positively selected for CCR7, excluding terminally differentiated effector memory CD45RA+ cells. The receptor's source is a woman in her thirties in good health. Sequenced: naive CD8+ T cells sorted from blood. V is TRBV18 and J is TRBJ2-3; the match to TRBD1 covers 9 bases. This CDR3 reads CASSPLRDRVIDTQYF. CDR3 DNA sequence: TGTGCCAGCTCACCACTTCGGGACAGGGTGATAGATACGCAGTATTTT.